These 5 T cell receptor beta chains came from one sample sequenced in a study of blood T cell repertoires in COVID-19. TCRdb's table, derived via immunoSEQ multiplex PCR, lists solely in-frame clones and lacks some. This table holds tens of thousands of clones, 77% found once. Sequenced: peripheral blood. These receptors came from a human donor in a cohort sampled during active COVID-19.

V is TRBV25-1 and J is TRBJ2-5; TRBD1 aligns across 8 bases. The germline CDR1 and CDR2 sequences are MGHDK and SYGVNS. This CDR3 is built from 14 residues. The ends lost 2 bases at V and 7 bases at J; junction bases unmatched: 6. CDR3 in amino acids: CASSEQGASGTQYF. The CDR3 coding sequence is TGTGCCAGCAGTGAACAGGGGGCCAGTGGGACCCAGTACTTC.

The chain couples TRBV6-6 to TRBJ2-1; 11 positions agree with TRBD1. The V segment lost 8 bases and the J segment 6 bases; nucleotides outside the gene matches: 6. The length of the CDR3 is 14 residues. Germline V lookup: CDR1 MNHNY, CDR2 SVGAGI (reference sequence). The DNA of the CDR3 is TGTGCCAGCCGTGCCGGGACAGGGGGCAATGAGCAGTTCTTC. Its protein product is CASRAGTGGNEQFF.

The gene calls are TRBV28 and TRBJ2-2; a weak D match, TRBD2 (5 bases). The V and J ends lost 7 bases and 0 bases respectively, with 18 bases between them. CDR1 and CDR2 from the germline V gene are MDHEN and SYDVKM. The length of the CDR3 is 17 residues. CDR3 DNA sequence: TGTGCCAGCACCCTCCCTTCGGGGTTTCCGAACACCGGGGAGCTGTTTTTT. Its translation: CASTLPSGFPNTGELFF.

The chain is built from TRBV2 and TRBJ1-2; 10 bases fit TRBD1. J lost 4 bases, V lost 5 bases, and 7 bases had no gene match. This CDR3 is built from 15 residues. From germline, CDR1 is SNHLY and CDR2 FYNNEI. This chain's CDR3 is CASSSGDRGFYGYTF. CDR3 sequence (DNA): TGTGCCAGCAGTTCGGGGGACAGGGGTTTCTATGGCTACACCTTC.

V usage is TRBV5-4 and J usage is TRBJ2-3; 9 bases agree with TRBD2. The germline V gene encodes CDR1 SGHNT and CDR2 YYREEE (reference sequence). With V trimmed by 4 bases and J by 0 bases, 9 bases remained unmatched. This CDR3 is built from 17 residues. The CDR3 sequence is CASSPRAGGVSTDTQYF. The CDR3 region has the DNA TGTGCCAGCAGCCCGAGAGCGGGGGGCGTGAGCACAGATACGCAGTATTTT. Full variable domain (rest looked up from reference TRBV5-4 and TRBJ2-3): ETGVTQSPTHLIKTRGQQVTLRCSSQSGHNTVSWYQQALGQGPQFIFQYYREEENGRGNFPPRFSGLQFPNYSSELNVNALELDDSALYLCASSPRAGGVSTDTQYFGPGTRLTVL.